These 21 T cell receptor beta chains originate from one sample sequenced in a study of response to subunit inactivated influenza vaccine. TCRdb re-analysed the RT-PCR reads in MiXCR, keeping a single row per CDR3 protein. The table shows more than 450,000 distinct CDR3 sequences, with approximately 10% occurring only once. The source was PBMCs from blood, collected on the day of vaccination. The receptors were sampled from a man in his fifties who received an inactivated influenza vaccine.

This clonotype appeared a few times. J is TRBJ2-5 and V is TRBV29-1, with TRBD2 as a possible D gene (6 bases). The CDR3 totals 12 residues. The V and J ends lost 6 bases and 5 bases respectively, with 13 bases between them. Looked up from germline, CDR1 is SQVTM and CDR2 is ANQGSEA. CDR3 DNA sequence: TGCAGCGTCGCCAGGAGCGGGGAGACCCAGTACTTC. Encoded protein: CSVARSGETQYF. Variable domain in full (rest from reference TRBV29-1 and TRBJ2-5): SAVISQKPSRDICQRGTSLTIQCQVDSQVTMMFWYRQQPGQSLTLIATANQGSEATYESGFVIDKFPISRPNLTFSTLTVSNMSPEDSSIYLCSVARSGETQYFGPGTRLLVL.

V gene TRBV7-2 combines with J gene TRBJ2-1; 9 bases line up with TRBD2. V dropped 2 bases and J dropped 4; count of bases not matched to a gene: 6. This CDR3 is 16 amino acids long. CDR1 is SGHTA, CDR2 FQGNSA, per germline. CDR3 in amino acids: CASSLKGGGAYNEQFF. Written as DNA, the CDR3 is TGTGCCAGCAGCTTAAAGGGCGGGGGGGCTTACAATGAGCAGTTCTTC.

This clonotype was counted ten times or more. The chain combines TRBV4-2 with TRBJ2-1; 9 bases fit TRBD1. CDR1 is LGHNA, CDR2 YNFKEQ, per germline. The ends lost 4 bases at V and 2 bases at J; junction bases unmatched: 0. The CDR3 contains 14 residues. The CDR3 loop reads CASSRQGAYNEQFF. The DNA for the CDR3 is TGTGCCAGCAGCCGACAGGGGGCCTACAATGAGCAGTTCTTC.

This chain uses TRBV12-3 or TRBV12-4 with TRBJ1-1, with TRBD1 as a possible D gene (5 bases). The CDR3 length is 13 residues. Trimming shortened V by 9 bases and J by 0 bases, and 11 bases separated the two germline ends. The CDR3 loop is CASRDDLNTEAFF. In DNA, the CDR3 is TGTGCCAGTCGGGACGATCTGAACACTGAAGCTTTCTTT.

There are a few counts of this clonotype. The rearrangement joins TRBV27 to TRBJ2-1; D might be TRBD2 (6 bases). The CDR3 totals 14 residues. Trimming left V 1 base short and J 7 bases short, with 11 bases between. Germline CDR1 and CDR2: MNHEY and SMNVEV (reference sequence). The CDR3 reads CASSLYGGANEQFF. DNA of the CDR3: TGTGCCAGCAGTTTATACGGGGGAGCGAATGAGCAGTTCTTC.

The CDR3 reads CSASPSGLTYEQYF. The CDR3 DNA sequence: TGCAGTGCTAGCCCTAGCGGTTTGACCTACGAGCAGTACTTC. The rearrangement uses TRBV20-1 and TRBJ2-7, with 7 bases identical to TRBD2. Germline CDR1 and CDR2: DFQATT and SNEGSKA (reference sequence). V lost 3 bases to trimming and J lost 2 bases; unmatched junction nucleotides: 7. The CDR3 extends over 14 amino acids.

The chain joins TRBV20-1 to TRBJ2-1, with D tentatively TRBD1 or TRBD2 (5 bases each). Trimming pared 3 bases from V and 6 bases from J, leaving 18 bases between. The CDR3 is 15 residues long. Per the germline V gene, CDR1 is DFQATT and CDR2 is SNEGSKA (reference sequence). In nucleotides, the CDR3 is TGCAGTGCTAGGGCCCCAGGGACCCCCTCCAATGAGCAGTTCTTC. It yields the protein CSARAPGTPSNEQFF.

This clonotype appeared many times. Relative to the germline gene, one junction end is altered; a read error may explain this. The V call is TRBV6-2 or TRBV6-3, the J call TRBJ2-1; D ambiguous. CDR3 length equals 11 residues. Germline V gene data show CDR1 as MNHEY and CDR2 as SVGEGT. Written as DNA, the CDR3 is TGTGCCAGCAGTTACCCCGACCAGAAGATCTTC. Its protein is CASSYPDQKIF.

The V call is TRBV11-2, the J call TRBJ2-7; D perhaps matches TRBD2 (6 bases). The germline V gene has CDR1 SGHAT and CDR2 FQNNGV. This CDR3 spans 16 amino acids. Trimming pared 0 bases from V and 0 bases from J, leaving 12 bases between. CDR3 coding DNA: TGTGCCAGCAGCTTAGACGGGACTCCTTACTCCTACGAGCAGTACTTC. Residues: CASSLDGTPYSYEQYF.

This chain links TRBV12-3 or TRBV12-4 with TRBJ2-2; D is ambiguous. The V end lost 6 bases, the J end lost 1 base, and 12 bases lay between the germline ends. The CDR3 runs 15 residues. In DNA form, the CDR3 reads TGTGCCAGCAGCCCCGCCCCCCAGAACACCGGGGAGCTGTTTTTT. Protein sequence: CASSPAPQNTGELFF.

Only a few counts were recorded for this clonotype. The chain carries TRBV20-1 and TRBJ1-6; 9 bases agree with TRBD1. Germline V gene lookup returns CDR1 DFQATT and CDR2 SNEGSKA (reference sequence). This CDR3 spans 15 amino acids. Trimming removed 4 bases from V and 4 bases from J; junction bases left unmatched: 5. The chain's CDR3 is CSANGQGNYNSPLHF. For the CDR3, the DNA is TGCAGTGCTAACGGACAGGGGAATTATAATTCACCCCTCCACTTT.

This clonotype was found a few times. The chain couples TRBV11-2 to TRBJ2-1, with 7 bases fitting TRBD2. The CDR3 loop spans 14 amino acids. The V gene's germline CDR1 is SGHAT and CDR2 FQNNGV. J gave up 7 bases and V 2 bases, and 5 bases lay outside the gene matches. CDR3 bases: TGTGCCAGCAGCTTAAGCGGGGTACGAAATGAGCAGTTCTTC. It yields the protein CASSLSGVRNEQFF.

This clonotype was detected only a few times. V is TRBV6-5 and J is TRBJ2-2; tentatively, D is TRBD2 (5 bases). The CDR3 is made up of 17 amino acids. The V end was cut by 1 base, the J end by 2 bases, with 14 bases between. The germline gives CDR1 MNHEY, CDR2 SVGAGI. This CDR3 is CASSYFPKRANTGELFF. In nucleotides, the CDR3 is TGTGCCAGCAGTTACTTCCCTAAGAGGGCCAACACCGGGGAGCTGTTTTTT.

Concerning this clonotype: Possible read error: a much larger clone is one base away. V and J are TRBV4-1 and TRBJ2-7; 7 positions match TRBD1. The CDR3 runs to 14 residues. Germline CDR1 MGHRA, CDR2 YSYEKL. With 6 bases clipped from V and 1 base from J, the junction kept 6 bases outside the gene matches. The CDR3 DNA reads as TGCGCCAGCAGTTACAGGGGTAAATCCTACGAGCAGTACTTC. Translating gives CASSYRGKSYEQYF.

In regard to this clonotype: This may come from a read error, since a much larger clone is one base off. This sequence joins TRBV28 and TRBJ2-5; TRBD2 matches at 12 bases. This CDR3 has 16 amino acids. V lost 6 bases and J lost 7; bases outside the gene matches: 12. The V gene's germline CDR1 is MDHEN and CDR2 SYDVKM. This chain's CDR3 is CASRLLAGGFAGTQYF. DNA of the CDR3: TGTGCCAGCAGGTTACTAGCGGGAGGATTCGCTGGGACCCAGTACTTC.

In this sample, this clonotype turned up many times. The V call is TRBV10-3, the J call TRBJ1-1; D may be TRBD1 (5 bases). In germline, CDR1 is ENHRY, CDR2 SYGVKD. Deletions cut 7 bases from V and 3 bases from J, with 12 bases between. This CDR3 contains 13 residues. DNA for the CDR3: TGTGCCATCAACTTAGACAGAGACACTGAAGCTTTCTTT. As protein: CAINLDRDTEAFF.

V usage is TRBV5-6 and J usage is TRBJ2-3, with TRBD2 identical over 14 bases. V shed 4 bases, J shed 2 bases, and the junction held 3 bases outside the gene matches. The CDR3 runs 16 residues. Per the germline V gene, CDR1 is SGHDT and CDR2 is YYEEEE. CDR3 DNA: TGTGCCAGCAGCAGACTAGCGGGAGGGACCACAGATACGCAGTATTTT. This codes for CASSRLAGGTTDTQYF.

This clonotype was observed a few times. The chain is built from TRBV6-1 and TRBJ1-2; no firm D call. Trimming shortened V by 6 bases and J by 4 bases, and 12 bases separated the two germline ends. The CDR3 sequence is 13 residues long. Looked up from germline, CDR1 is MNHNS and CDR2 is SASEGT. The CDR3 sequence: CASRGISSYGYTF. CDR3 nucleotides: TGTGCCAGCAGGGGCATTAGCAGCTATGGCTACACCTTC.

The rearrangement uses TRBV5-1 and TRBJ1-1; D unclear. The CDR3 is 14 residues long. Germline V gene sequence: CDR1 SGHRS, CDR2 YFSETQ. V lost 0 bases, J lost 0 bases, and 6 bases lay in between. CDR3 sequence (DNA): TGCGCCAGCAGCTTGGCCGACATGAACACTGAAGCTTTCTTT. Translating gives CASSLADMNTEAFF.

This clonotype was recorded a few times. This chain joins TRBV6-2 or TRBV6-3 and TRBJ2-3, with D possibly being TRBD1 (5 bases). The CDR3 loop spans 13 amino acids. Germline lookup yields CDR1 MNHEY and CDR2 SVGEGT. V shed 6 bases and J shed 3 bases, with 10 bases lying between them. As DNA, the CDR3 is TGTGCCAGCAGGTCAGGGTATACAGATACGCAGTATTTT. This translates into CASRSGYTDTQYF.

The chain links TRBV12-3 or TRBV12-4 to TRBJ2-7; weak D call: TRBD2 (6 bases). The ends were cut back, 2 bases at V and 3 bases at J, with 11 bases in the middle. This CDR3 is built from 14 residues. CDR3: CASSLRGSIYEQYF. The DNA for the CDR3 is TGTGCCAGCAGTTTACGGGGGTCGATCTACGAGCAGTACTTC.